Listed below are T cell receptor beta chains from one sample, sequenced in a study of blood T cells in healthy people across ages. From the 5' RACE reads, TCRdb called clonotypes with MiXCR, one entry per CDR3 protein. Of approximately 800,000 distinct CDR3 sequences in the sample, 53% were seen once. The sequenced sample was blood. These receptors came from a man older than 75 in good health. CDR3s include the opening cysteine and the closing phenylalanine or tryptophan. D genes are given only for firm matches. Size values are once, few and many counts, or a class for expanded clones, and some rows have none.

d_call,clone_size,j_call,v_call,cdr3_nt,cdr3_aa
-,-,TRBJ2-1,TRBV7-7,TGTGCTAGCAGTTGCGGACCCAACAATGAGCAGTTCTTC,CASSCGPNNEQFF
TRBD1,once,TRBJ1-5,TRBV20-1,TGCAGTGCTAGAGCACAGGGGGCTAACAATCAGCCCCAGCATTTT,CSARAQGANNQPQHF
TRBD1,few,TRBJ2-7,TRBV18,TGTGCCAGCTCACAGGGACAGAGGAACTACGAGCAGTACTTC,CASSQGQRNYEQYF
-,-,TRBJ2-1,TRBV20-1,TGCAGTGCTAGCCGCGGGAACTCCTACAATGAGCAGTTCTTC,CSASRGNSYNEQFF
TRBD2,-,TRBJ2-4,TRBV9,TGTGCCAGCAGCGTAGCGGTGGGAGGGCCTCTTGAGCAGTACTTC,CASSVAVGGPLEQYF
-,-,TRBJ2-2,TRBV24-1,TGTGCCACTTGGAACACCGGGGAGCTGTTTTTT,CATWNTGELFF
TRBD2,-,TRBJ2-3,TRBV29-1,TGCAGCGTCCAGACTAGCGGGCAAGCCGGAGACGCGTATTTT,CSVQTSGQAGDAYF
TRBD1,-,TRBJ2-1,TRBV20-1,TGCAGTGCTAGAGGGGGACAGCAAAATGAGCGGTTCTTC,CSARGGQQNERFF
-,few,TRBJ1-2,TRBV9,TGTGCCAGCAGCGGCCGGGACGGTGGCTATGGCTACACCTTC,CASSGRDGGYGYTF
-,-,TRBJ2-1,TRBV11-2,TGTGCCAGCAGCGGGACTCCCTACAATGAGCAGTTCTTC,CASSGTPYNEQFF